What follows are 21 T cell receptor beta chains derived from one specimen sequenced in a study of CD8 T cells in Susac syndrome. RNA totalling about 0.5 to 1 ug underwent reverse transcription with random hexamers. TCRdb ran MiXCR on the immunoSEQ multiplex PCR reads and lists one entry per CDR3 protein. Of some 130,000 distinct CDR3 sequences listed, roughly 94% were seen once; the top ten hold approximately 0.18%. The sequenced material came from CD8+ T cells from PBMCs. The receptors here all came from a human donor with Susac syndrome.

This rearrangement joins TRBV28 to TRBJ2-7; D is ambiguous. Trimming removed 3 bases at V and 2 bases at J, with 11 bases between. Germline V gene sequence: CDR1 MDHEN, CDR2 SYDVKM. The CDR3 contains 14 residues. CDR3 loop: CASSFITIAYEQYF. The CDR3 coding sequence is TGTGCCAGCAGTTTCATCACGATTGCCTACGAGCAGTACTTC. Full variable domain (missing parts from reference TRBV28 and TRBJ2-7): DVKVTQSSRYLVKRTGEKVFLECVQDMDHENMFWYRQDPGLGLRLIYFSYDVKMKEKGDIPEGYSVSREKKERFSLILESASTNQTSMYLCASSFITIAYEQYFGPGTRLTVT.

The chain employs TRBV5-6 and TRBJ2-1, with 7 bases identical to TRBD2. The CDR3 totals 12 residues. CDR1 SGHDT and CDR2 YYEEEE come from the germline V gene. The V gene end was trimmed by 2 bases and the J gene end by 16 bases; junction bases not matched to a gene: 9. Here the CDR3 reads CASSLMGEGGFF. For the CDR3, the DNA is TGTGCCAGCAGCTTAATGGGGGAGGGCGGTTTCTTC.

The chain couples TRBV7-2 to TRBJ2-3, with 7 bases matching TRBD2. The germline CDR1 and CDR2 sequences are SGHTA and FQGNSA. The CDR3 covers 16 residues. V trimming: 5 bases; J trimming: 1 base; junction bases outside the gene matches: 9. CDR3 sequence: CASSGRTRVGTDTQYF. The CDR3 DNA reads TGTGCCAGCAGCGGGCGGACTAGAGTGGGCACAGATACGCAGTATTTT.

The chain joins TRBV9 to TRBJ2-1; perhaps TRBD1 as D (6 bases). V lost 4 bases and J lost 8, with 13 bases in between. The germline CDR1 and CDR2 sequences are SGDLS and YYNGEE. This CDR3 comprises 13 residues. As DNA, the CDR3 is TGTGCCAGCAGCACCCACAGGGTTGATGAGCAGTTCTTC. As protein: CASSTHRVDEQFF.

The chain uses TRBV5-6 and TRBJ2-7, with 7 nucleotides matching TRBD2. This CDR3 spans 12 amino acids. V dropped 7 bases and J dropped 5; count of bases not matched to a gene: 6. Germline CDR1 and CDR2: SGHDT and YYEEEE. CDR3 in DNA: TGTGCCAGCGGGTGGGCGGGAGACGAGCAGTACTTC. It encodes CASGWAGDEQYF.

CDR3 sequence reads: CASSLLHRDTDGYTF. As DNA, the CDR3 is TGTGCCAGCAGCCTTCTACACCGGGACACAGATGGCTACACCTTC. The chain employs TRBV4-2 and TRBJ1-2; possibly TRBD1 for D (6 bases). CDR1 and CDR2 (germline): LGHNA, YNFKEQ. The CDR3 runs 15 residues. The V gene lost 4 bases and the J gene lost 6 bases, with 18 bases spanning the gap.

J is TRBJ2-6 and V is TRBV9, with D perhaps given as TRBD1 or TRBD2 (7 bases each). V was trimmed by 1 base and J by 0 bases, leaving 17 bases between them. Germline-derived CDR1 and CDR2 are SGDLS and YYNGEE. There are 19 residues in the CDR3. The DNA of the CDR3 is TGTGCCAGCAGCGTACCCCAGGGGGGAGGGGGCTCTGGGGCCAACGTCCTGACTTTC. Translation gives CASSVPQGGGGSGANVLTF. Supplemented by reference TRBV9 and TRBJ2-6, the full variable domain reads DSGVTQTPKHLITATGQRVTLRCSPRSGDLSVYWYQQSLDQGLQFLIQYYNGEERAKGNILERFSAQQFPDLHSELNLSSLELGDSALYFCASSVPQGGGGSGANVLTFGAGSRLTVL.

The CDR3 region has the DNA TGTGCCAGCACTCCGGGAGGGGGACCTTCCTACGAGCAGTACTTC. The encoded protein is CASTPGGGPSYEQYF. The V call is TRBV27, the J call TRBJ2-7; 8 bases are a match to TRBD2. The CDR3 loop spans 15 amino acids. J lost 1 base, V lost 7 bases, and 9 bases had no gene match. Germline CDR1 MNHEY, CDR2 SMNVEV (reference sequence).

The J gene is TRBJ2-7, the V gene TRBV28; D remains ambiguous. The germline gives CDR1 MDHEN, CDR2 SYDVKM. Deletions cut 2 bases from V and 6 bases from J, with 26 bases between. The CDR3 is 18 residues long. CDR3 in DNA: TGTGCCAGCAGTTTAAGCTCCTTGGCCGGGCCCACGGACGGCGAGCAGTACTTC. This encodes CASSLSSLAGPTDGEQYF.

The V call is TRBV9, the J call TRBJ2-1, with TRBD2 identical over 16 bases. In germline, CDR1 is SGDLS, CDR2 YYNGEE. V dropped 3 bases and J dropped 1; count of bases not matched to a gene: 4. The CDR3 is made up of 18 amino acids. In DNA, the CDR3 is TGTGCCAGCAGCGCCGGGACTAGCGGGAGGGCGTCCTACAATGAGCAGTTCTTC. It codes for CASSAGTSGRASYNEQFF.

The chain combines TRBV27 with TRBJ1-2, with 7 bases identical to TRBD1. The length of the CDR3 is 15 residues. Unmatched junction bases numbered 10, after V lost 5 bases and J lost 4 bases. Germline V gene data show CDR1 as MNHEY and CDR2 as SMNVEV (reference sequence). CDR3 region: CASSPRDSLPYGYTF. CDR3 DNA sequence: TGTGCCAGCAGTCCCCGGGACAGCCTCCCCTATGGCTACACCTTC.

This chain links TRBV13 with TRBJ1-1; a possible D gene is TRBD1 (6 bases). Germline V gene data show CDR1 as PRHDT and CDR2 as FYEKMQ (reference sequence). The CDR3 spans 11 residues. Trimming took off 8 bases at V and 5 bases at J, with 9 bases between the two ends. CDR3 DNA sequence: TGTGCCAGCGGGGGCTCGACTGAAGCTTTCTTT. It encodes CASGGSTEAFF.

The chain is built from TRBV7-8 and TRBJ2-1; D is unresolved. This CDR3 region has 15 residues. V gave up 5 bases and J gave up 4 bases, with 15 bases separating them. Germline V CDR1 and CDR2: SGHVS, FQNEAQ. CDR3 in DNA: TGTGCCAGCAGCCAGAGGCAAAAGGGTTACAATGAGCAGTTCTTC. Residues: CASSQRQKGYNEQFF.

V usage is TRBV21-1 and J usage is TRBJ2-7; the D call in the table, TRBD2, was not verified against the DNA. TRBV21-1 is a known pseudogene. The CDR3 sequence is 14 residues long. Written as DNA, the CDR3 is TGTGCCAGCAGGAGCGGGGTATACTCCTACGAGCAGTACTTC. Its protein product is CASRSGVYSYEQYF.

The chain has TRBV6-5 and TRBJ2-2, with 9 bases fitting TRBD2. This CDR3 is 16 amino acids long. Germline V gene lookup returns CDR1 MNHEY and CDR2 SVGAGI. V lost 2 bases and J lost 2; bases outside the gene matches: 3. The CDR3 sequence: CASSYGLAGNTGELFF. The CDR3 region has the DNA TGTGCCAGCAGTTACGGCCTAGCGGGAAACACCGGGGAGCTGTTTTTT.

CDR3 DNA sequence: TGCAGCGTCCCGGGGTTGGATGACAAAAACATTCAGTACTTC. Protein product: CSVPGLDDKNIQYF. The chain uses TRBV29-1 and TRBJ2-4; tentatively, D is TRBD2 (5 bases). CDR3 length equals 14 residues. The germline V gene encodes CDR1 SQVTM and CDR2 ANQGSEA. Trimming removed 6 bases from V and 3 bases from J, with 15 bases in between.

The chain couples TRBV29-1 to TRBJ2-1; 12 positions agree with TRBD2. With V trimmed by 6 bases and J by 7 bases, 10 bases remained unmatched. Germline-derived CDR1 and CDR2 are SQVTM and ANQGSEA. This CDR3 contains 15 residues. In nucleotides, the CDR3 is TGCAGCGTCGCGGGACTAGCGGGCCCGGGGAATGAGCAGTTCTTC. Translation gives CSVAGLAGPGNEQFF.

The chain uses TRBV13 and TRBJ1-2; no clear D gene. Trimming pared 1 base from V and 6 bases from J, leaving 15 bases between. Per the germline V gene, CDR1 is PRHDT and CDR2 is FYEKMQ (reference sequence). The CDR3 covers 15 residues. CDR3 bases: TGTGCCAGCAGCTTAGTAGTGGGGATAGACCATGGCTACACCTTC. Translating it yields CASSLVVGIDHGYTF.

The rearrangement joins TRBV27 to TRBJ2-7; D possibly corresponds to TRBD2 (5 bases). The V gene lost 2 bases and the J gene lost 5 bases, with 16 bases spanning the gap. There are 15 residues in the CDR3. Germline CDR1 and CDR2: MNHEY and SMNVEV (reference sequence). CDR3 sequence reads: CASSLGVSTGNEQYF. The CDR3 DNA is TGTGCCAGCAGTTTAGGAGTATCGACGGGGAACGAGCAGTACTTC.

The chain recombines TRBV2 with TRBJ2-5; D remains ambiguous. Germline assignment: CDR1 SNHLY and CDR2 FYNNEI. The CDR3 is 10 amino acids. V was trimmed by 7 bases and J by 5 bases, leaving 5 bases between them. Here the CDR3 DNA reads TGTGCCAGCATGGCGGAGACCCAGTACTTC. Translating it yields CASMAETQYF.

J is TRBJ2-2 and V is TRBV19, with D maybe TRBD1 (5 bases). This CDR3 comprises 16 residues. In germline, CDR1 is LNHDA, CDR2 SQIVND (reference sequence). Trimming pared 5 bases from V and 3 bases from J, leaving 16 bases between. The CDR3 here is CASSPLDRGDTGELFF. CDR3 DNA: TGTGCCAGTAGTCCCCTCGACAGAGGTGACACCGGGGAGCTGTTTTTT.